The 18 T cell receptor beta chains presented below share a single source sample, sequenced in a study of PD-1 blockade in classical Hodgkin lymphoma. Relapse after autologous stem cell transplantation occurred in every patient, and brentuximab vedotin exposure varied. Here immunoSEQ multiplex PCR was the method, and the copy in TCRdb shows in-frame clones only, minus some. The top ten hold about 16% of the sample, which has 29,000 or so clones, around 70% seen once. The sample in question was peripheral blood mononuclear cells (PBMCs), obtained before the second cycle of nivolumab. All receptors come from a human donor with classical Hodgkin lymphoma.

This rearrangement joins TRBV29-1 to TRBJ2-4; D is undetermined. CDR3 size: 14 residues. Germline V gene data show CDR1 as SQVTM and CDR2 as ANQGSEA. Trimming stripped 3 bases from V and 0 bases from J, with 9 bases between. CDR3 region: CSVEARLAKNIQYF. As DNA, the CDR3 is TGCAGCGTTGAGGCTAGGCTAGCCAAAAACATTCAGTACTTC.

The rearrangement joins TRBV6-5 to TRBJ2-7; D perhaps matches TRBD1 (6 bases). This CDR3 contains 14 residues. Deletions cut 6 bases from V and 4 bases from J, with 16 bases between. From germline, CDR1 is MNHEY and CDR2 SVGAGI. CDR3 sequence (DNA): TGTGCCAGCAGACCTAACAGGGCGACTTACGAGCAGTACTTC. Translation gives CASRPNRATYEQYF.

This clone showed up just once. The rearrangement links TRBV4-1 to TRBJ2-5; D might be TRBD1 (6 bases). Germline CDR1 and CDR2: MGHRA and YSYEKL. The CDR3 covers 13 residues. The V and J ends lost 5 bases and 3 bases respectively, with 10 bases between them. Here the CDR3 DNA reads TGCGCCAGCAGCGAGAGGACAGAAGAGACCCAGTACTTC. Translated, it gives CASSERTEETQYF.

The V gene is TRBV4-2, the J gene TRBJ1-3, with 10 bases identical to TRBD1. The V gene's germline CDR1 is LGHNA and CDR2 YNFKEQ. The CDR3 length is 16 residues. V trimming: 1 base; J trimming: 3 bases; junction bases outside the gene matches: 3. The CDR3 protein is CASSQVGTGVGNTIYF. CDR3 sequence (DNA): TGTGCCAGCAGCCAAGTAGGGACAGGGGTTGGAAACACCATATATTTT.

The V and J genes are TRBV5-1 and TRBJ2-1; D is unresolved. Trimming shortened V by 7 bases and J by 0 bases, and 5 bases separated the two germline ends. The CDR3 spans 12 residues. CDR1 is SGHRS and CDR2 is YFSETQ in the germline V gene. The CDR3 region is CASGRSYNEQFF. In DNA form, the CDR3 reads TGCGCCAGCGGGCGCTCCTACAATGAGCAGTTCTTC.

The table lists this clone with a few counts. This chain links TRBV28 with TRBJ1-1; TRBD1 might be the D (6 bases). V was pared by 6 bases and J by 5 bases, with 16 bases between. There are 14 residues in the CDR3. Germline CDR1 is MDHEN and CDR2 is SYDVKM. DNA of the CDR3: TGTGCCAGCAGATCCAGAGAGGGGGGGACTGAAGCTTTCTTT. It encodes CASRSREGGTEAFF.

The chain carries TRBV28 and TRBJ2-3, with 7 bases lining up with TRBD1. From germline, CDR1 is MDHEN and CDR2 SYDVKM. This CDR3 has 19 amino acids. Losses at the gene ends were 6 bases for V and 1 base for J; bases not matched to a gene: 19. CDR3 amino acids: CASSSLRQGPGRRTDTQYF. For the CDR3, the DNA is TGTGCCAGCAGCTCGCTCCGACAGGGCCCGGGGCGTCGCACAGATACGCAGTATTTT.

This chain links TRBV6-1 with TRBJ2-5; 7 positions match TRBD1. The germline CDR1 and CDR2 sequences are MNHNS and SASEGT. The length of the CDR3 is 14 residues. V shed 7 bases and J 2 bases; nucleotides not matched to a gene: 7. The CDR3 reads CASTDPDRQETQYF. The CDR3, as DNA: TGTGCCAGCACCGACCCGGACAGGCAAGAGACCCAGTACTTC.

This clone was seen a handful of times. This chain joins TRBV6-5 and TRBJ1-4; D is undetermined. The CDR3 loop spans 13 amino acids. Germline V lookup: CDR1 MNHEY, CDR2 SVGAGI. The CDR3 is CASGGQENEKLFF. DNA of the CDR3: TGTGCATCCGGAGGGCAGGAGAATGAAAAACTGTTTTTT.

This chain uses TRBV15 with TRBJ2-5, with a weak D call TRBD1 (7 bases). V lost 3 bases, J lost 0 bases, and 11 bases lay in between. The V gene's germline CDR1 is LNHNV and CDR2 YYDKDF (reference sequence). The CDR3 covers 15 residues. CDR3 protein: CATSRGGQNQETQYF. DNA for the CDR3: TGTGCCACCAGCAGGGGGGGACAGAACCAAGAGACCCAGTACTTC.

This clone was recorded a few times. The V call is TRBV6-5, the J call TRBJ1-1; D is ambiguous. Germline CDR1 MNHEY, CDR2 SVGAGI. V lost 5 bases, J lost 11 bases, and 18 bases lay in between. The CDR3 is 13 amino acids. Here the CDR3 reads CASSEAGETRAFF. CDR3 in DNA: TGTGCCAGCAGTGAAGCCGGAGAGACAAGGGCTTTCTTT.

The chain is built from TRBV2 and TRBJ2-6; TRBD2 is a possible D gene (6 bases). This CDR3 has 15 amino acids. The germline gives CDR1 SNHLY, CDR2 FYNNEI. Trimming removed 6 bases from V and 1 base from J, with 10 bases in between. The CDR3 protein is CASRIGTSGANVLTF. The CDR3 nucleotides are TGTGCCAGCAGGATTGGGACTTCTGGGGCCAACGTCCTGACTTTC. Full variable domain (rest looked up from reference TRBV2 and TRBJ2-6): EPEVTQTPSHQVTQMGQEVILRCVPISNHLYFYWYRQILGQKVEFLVSFYNNEISEKSEIFDDQFSVERPDGSNFTLKIRSTKLEDSAMYFCASRIGTSGANVLTFGAGSRLTVL.

This clone appeared once. The chain has TRBV5-6 and TRBJ2-4, with 9 bases fitting TRBD2. CDR1 and CDR2 from the germline V gene are SGHDT and YYEEEE. J gave up 1 base and V 4 bases, and 3 bases lay outside the gene matches. The CDR3 is 15 residues long. The CDR3 DNA reads TGTGCCAGCAGCCCCGCGGGAGGGGCCAAAAACATTCAGTACTTC. It is translated as CASSPAGGAKNIQYF.

V is TRBV2 and J is TRBJ1-5, with no clear D. The CDR3 sequence is 13 residues long. Per the germline V gene, CDR1 is SNHLY and CDR2 is FYNNEI. The V end lost 7 bases, the J end lost 0 bases, and 7 bases lay between the germline ends. CDR3 protein: CASNGNSNQPQHF. The CDR3 coding sequence is TGTGCCAGCAACGGTAATAGCAATCAGCCCCAGCATTTT.

The rearrangement joins TRBV6-1 to TRBJ1-5; D is unresolved. V was shortened by 5 bases and J by 0 bases, with 11 bases between the two germline ends. This CDR3 is built from 15 residues. CDR1 is MNHNS, CDR2 SASEGT, per germline. CDR3 nucleotides: TGTGCCAGCAGTCTCCAGCAAAATAGCAATCAGCCCCAGCATTTT. It is translated as CASSLQQNSNQPQHF.

This chain uses TRBV19 with TRBJ2-2; tentatively, D is TRBD1 (6 bases). Germline V gene sequence: CDR1 LNHDA, CDR2 SQIVND (reference sequence). The V end lost 6 bases, the J end lost 6 bases, and 11 bases lay between the germline ends. The CDR3 sequence is 13 residues long. CDR3 sequence (DNA): TGTGCCAGTAGCCTTACAGGGTCCGGGGAGCTGTTTTTT. This sequence encodes CASSLTGSGELFF.

This rearrangement joins TRBV7-2 to TRBJ2-3; the match to TRBD2 covers 11 bases. This CDR3 is built from 16 residues. CDR1 and CDR2 (germline): SGHTA, FQGNSA. V lost 5 bases to trimming and J lost 3 bases; unmatched junction nucleotides: 7. CDR3 DNA: TGTGCCAGCAGCCCTCGACTAGCGGGGAGGACAGATACGCAGTATTTT. Residues: CASSPRLAGRTDTQYF.

This chain uses TRBV28 with TRBJ2-7; no clear D. The germline CDR1 and CDR2 sequences are MDHEN and SYDVKM. This CDR3 spans 12 amino acids. V lost 3 bases, J lost 3 bases, and 6 bases lay in between. The CDR3 protein is CASSLTGYEQYF. The CDR3 DNA reads as TGTGCCAGCAGTTTGACGGGCTACGAGCAGTACTTC.